What follows are 18 T cell receptor beta chains derived from one specimen sequenced in a study of cytomegalovirus exposure and HLA in healthy donors. Vbeta (60) and Jbeta (13) primers were used in the PCR. Sequenced by immunoSEQ multiplex PCR; TCRdb stores in-frame clones only, minus some. The sample records just over 95,000 clones, over 60% being singletons. The sequenced material came from PBMCs. These receptors came from a human donor in good health.

The genes are TRBV5-1 and TRBJ2-1; 8 nucleotides align to TRBD1. CDR3 length: 15 residues. J lost 5 bases, V lost 7 bases, and 11 bases had no gene match. Germline V CDR1 and CDR2: SGHRS, YFSETQ. The CDR3 region is CASFRGLGTHNEQFF. In DNA, the CDR3 is TGCGCCAGCTTCAGGGGGCTTGGGACCCACAATGAGCAGTTCTTC.

This clone was detected only a few times. CDR3 region: CASSYAGTQAFF. DNA of the CDR3: TGTGCCAGCAGCTACGCCGGGACACAAGCTTTCTTT. This chain links TRBV6-5 with TRBJ1-1, with a tentative D call TRBD1 (6 bases). Germline CDR1 reads MNHEY; CDR2 reads SVGAGI. The CDR3 sequence is 12 residues long. V was clipped by 6 bases and J by 9 bases, with 14 bases between them.

The gene calls are TRBV19 and TRBJ2-3; D remains unclear. The CDR3 has 14 residues. Germline loops: CDR1 LNHDA, CDR2 SQIVND (reference sequence). V lost 9 bases and J 5 bases, leaving 18 bases between the germline ends. For the CDR3, the DNA is TGTGCCAGCGCCACGTCAACTTCTAGAGATACGCAGTATTTT. Translating it yields CASATSTSRDTQYF.

The chain carries TRBV5-4 and TRBJ2-3; TRBD1 agrees at 8 bases. Germline assignment: CDR1 SGHNT and CDR2 YYREEE (reference sequence). The CDR3 is 19 residues long. With V trimmed by 3 bases and J by 1 base, 16 bases remained unmatched. CDR3 nucleotide sequence: TGTGCCAGCAGCTCGAAGATATTGAGAACAGGGGGAGGCACAGATACGCAGTATTTT. Amino acid sequence: CASSSKILRTGGGTDTQYF.

The rearrangement links TRBV5-1 to TRBJ1-2; a weak D match, TRBD1 (6 bases). The V gene lost 4 bases and the J gene lost 5 bases, with 15 bases spanning the gap. There are 14 residues in the CDR3. Germline CDR1 SGHRS, CDR2 YFSETQ. The CDR3 is CASSARDTRYGYTF. CDR3 coding DNA: TGCGCCAGCAGCGCCCGGGACACGAGATATGGCTACACCTTC. The entire variable domain, with the rest obtained from reference TRBV5-1 and TRBJ1-2, is as follows: KAGVTQTPRYLIKTRGQQVTLSCSPISGHRSVSWYQQTPGQGLQFLFEYFSETQRNKGNFPGRFSGRQFSNSRSEMNVSTLELGDSALYLCASSARDTRYGYTFGSGTRLTVV.

This chain links TRBV9 with TRBJ2-3; the match to TRBD2 covers 8 bases. The CDR3 spans 15 residues. The trim removed 0 bases at V and 2 bases at J, leaving 2 bases unmatched. Germline V gene lookup returns CDR1 SGDLS and CDR2 YYNGEE. Written as DNA, the CDR3 is TGTGCCAGCAGCGTAGAAGCGGGAGCCACAGATACGCAGTATTTT. Encoded protein: CASSVEAGATDTQYF.

This chain links TRBV7-2 with TRBJ2-1; 8 nucleotides match TRBD1. This CDR3 comprises 15 residues. V dropped 5 bases and J dropped 1; count of bases not matched to a gene: 4. Germline V gene lookup returns CDR1 SGHTA and CDR2 FQGNSA. CDR3 region: CASSQGAFSYNEQFF. CDR3 nucleotide sequence: TGTGCCAGCAGCCAGGGGGCATTTTCCTACAATGAGCAGTTCTTC.

The chain couples TRBV30 to TRBJ2-3; 8 bases are a match to TRBD1. The CDR3 runs to 14 residues. CDR1 is GTSNPN, CDR2 SVGIG, per germline (reference sequence). With V trimmed by 3 bases and J by 11 bases, 13 bases remained unmatched. The CDR3 nucleotides read TGTGCCTGGAGCCAATCCCGACAGGGGTCGAAGCAGTATTTT. Translation: CAWSQSRQGSKQYF.

This chain connects TRBV7-8 to TRBJ2-7; a possible D gene is TRBD1 (6 bases). The CDR3 sequence is 15 residues long. CDR1 is SGHVS, CDR2 FQNEAQ, per germline. Deletions cut 2 bases from V and 5 bases from J, with 16 bases between. CDR3 amino acids: CASSLNRDRIDEQYF. CDR3 DNA: TGTGCCAGCAGCTTAAACAGGGATCGCATTGACGAGCAGTACTTC.

The chain couples TRBV5-1 to TRBJ2-5; TRBD2 aligns across 10 bases. Germline values: CDR1 SGHRS, CDR2 YFSETQ. This CDR3 region has 16 residues. V lost 2 bases to trimming and J lost 4 bases; unmatched junction nucleotides: 8. CDR3 in DNA: TGCGCCAGCAGCTTAGCCCTAGCGGGAGTAACAGAGACCCAGTACTTC. This translates into CASSLALAGVTETQYF.

This chain links TRBV5-1 with TRBJ1-1; 11 bases agree with TRBD1. V lost 4 bases, J lost 0 bases, and 5 bases stayed unmatched. The CDR3 is 16 residues long. The V gene's germline CDR1 is SGHRS and CDR2 YFSETQ. The CDR3 DNA is TGCGCCAGCAGCACCGGACAGGGGGCGTTGAACACTGAAGCTTTCTTT. This gives the protein CASSTGQGALNTEAFF.

V is TRBV4-2 and J is TRBJ2-5; D is perhaps TRBD2 (7 bases). The CDR3 extends over 17 amino acids. Trimming removed 0 bases at V and 5 bases at J, with 19 bases between. Germline CDR1 LGHNA, CDR2 YNFKEQ. The CDR3 nucleotides read TGTGCCAGCAGCCAAGAAAGGAAGGCGGGGGCTTCGGAGACCCAGTACTTC. Amino acid sequence: CASSQERKAGASETQYF.

About this clone itself: The sample has other DNA sequences that encode this CDR3 too. The chain couples TRBV7-9 to TRBJ1-2; weak D call: TRBD1 (5 bases). V was trimmed by 8 bases and J by 2 bases, leaving 15 bases between them. The CDR3 spans 14 residues. The germline gives CDR1 SEHNR, CDR2 FQNEAQ (reference sequence). CDR3 sequence: CASSGSGWNYGYTF. The CDR3 region has the DNA TGTGCCAGCTCTGGTTCAGGGTGGAACTATGGCTACACCTTC.

The chain carries TRBV15 and TRBJ1-6; 8 positions agree with TRBD1. V dropped 4 bases and J dropped 7; count of bases not matched to a gene: 9. This CDR3 spans 16 amino acids. Germline loops: CDR1 LNHNV, CDR2 YYDKDF (reference sequence). The CDR3 loop is CATSNTPGQANSPLHF. In DNA form, the CDR3 reads TGTGCCACCAGCAACACACCGGGACAGGCCAATTCACCCCTCCACTTT.

This chain uses TRBV18 with TRBJ1-5, with D possibly TRBD1 on 6 matching bases. CDR1 is KGHSH, CDR2 LQKENI, per germline. The CDR3 spans 14 residues. Trimming cost V 1 base and J 7 bases, with 11 bases left between them. The CDR3 region is CASSPQQGRQPQHF. The CDR3 bases are TGTGCCAGCTCACCACAACAGGGAAGGCAGCCCCAGCATTTT.

The V gene is TRBV12-2, the J gene TRBJ1-1; the table's D call TRBD1 went unverified against the DNA. TRBV12-2 is a known pseudogene. The CDR3 has 14 amino acids. The CDR3 sequence is CASSNRQGYTEAFF. CDR3 bases: TGTGCCAGCAGTAACCGACAGGGTTACACTGAAGCTTTCTTT.

This clone was detected only a few times. The J gene is TRBJ2-6, the V gene TRBV7-9, with 8 positions matching TRBD1. Germline values: CDR1 SEHNR, CDR2 FQNEAQ (reference sequence). The CDR3 contains 18 residues. The junction had 12 bases not matched to a gene; V was cut back by 5 bases and J by 3 bases. CDR3 coding DNA: TGTGCCAGCAGCCGAGGCGGACAGGGAATCGGTGGGGCCAACGTCCTGACTTTC. Its translation: CASSRGGQGIGGANVLTF.

V usage is TRBV27 and J usage is TRBJ1-4; the D is unclear. The CDR3 is made up of 15 amino acids. V was cut by 4 bases and J by 4 bases, with 13 bases left in between. CDR1 and CDR2 (germline): MNHEY, SMNVEV (reference sequence). This CDR3 reads CASSSSRRNNEKLFF. The CDR3, as DNA: TGTGCCAGCAGTTCGTCGCGGAGGAATAATGAAAAACTGTTTTTT. The full variable domain, its missing parts supplied by reference TRBV27 and TRBJ1-4, is EAQVTQNPRYLITVTGKKLTVTCSQNMNHEYMSWYRQDPGLGLRQIYYSMNVEVTDKGDVPEGYKVSRKEKRNFPLILESPSPNQTSLYFCASSSSRRNNEKLFFGSGTQLSVL.